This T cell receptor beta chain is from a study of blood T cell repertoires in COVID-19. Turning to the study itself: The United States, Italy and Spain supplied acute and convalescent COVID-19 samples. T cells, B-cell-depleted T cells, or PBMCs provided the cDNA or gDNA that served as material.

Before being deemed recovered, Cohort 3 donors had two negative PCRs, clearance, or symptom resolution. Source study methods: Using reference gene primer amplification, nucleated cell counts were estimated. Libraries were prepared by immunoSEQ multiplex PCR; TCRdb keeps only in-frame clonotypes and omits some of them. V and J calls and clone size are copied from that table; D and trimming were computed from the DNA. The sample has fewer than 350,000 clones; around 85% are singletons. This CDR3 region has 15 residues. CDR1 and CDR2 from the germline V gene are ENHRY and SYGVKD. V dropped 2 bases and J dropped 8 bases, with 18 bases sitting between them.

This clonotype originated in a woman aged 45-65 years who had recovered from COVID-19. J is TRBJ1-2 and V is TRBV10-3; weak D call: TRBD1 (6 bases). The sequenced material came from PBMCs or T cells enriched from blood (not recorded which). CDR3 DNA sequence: TGTGCCATCAGTGAGCCTCAGGGGCCCTCTCGCGGCTACACCTTC. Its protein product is CAISEPQGPSRGYTF.